The clone carrying this T cell receptor (beta chain) was found a few times. CDR1 MGHDK and CDR2 SYGVNS come from the germline V gene. The CDR3 spans 14 residues. Trimming cost V 4 bases and J 4 bases, with 13 bases left between them. This entry comes from a study of OX40 agonist ivuxolimab in advanced cancers. As for the study in general: Every 2 weeks, patients got intravenous ivuxolimab at one of six dose levels (0.01-10 mg/kg).

Produced via immunoSEQ multiplex PCR; TCRdb's table is partial and in-frame only. The data hold about 52,000 clones, with 90% to 95% observed a single time. Sequencing used CD4+ or CD8+ T cells sorted from blood, obtained in a trial of the OX40 agonist ivuxolimab. The chain has TRBV25-1 and TRBJ1-1, with D maybe TRBD1 (5 bases). The receptor was isolated from an adult with an advanced solid tumor such as melanoma, head and neck, liver or kidney cancer. CDR3 amino acids: CASSATGGSTEAFF. The CDR3 nucleotides are TGTGCCAGCAGTGCTACGGGGGGGAGCACTGAAGCTTTCTTT. The variable domain in full, with the rest retrieved from reference TRBV25-1 and TRBJ1-1, is EADIYQTPRYLVIGTGKKITLECSQTMGHDKMYWYQQDPGMELHLIHYSYGVNSTEKGDLSSESTVSRIRTEHFPLTLESARPSHTSQYLCASSATGGSTEAFFGQGTRLTVV.